This TCR beta chain was obtained from a study of blood T cell repertoires in COVID-19. Study-wide context: Collection of acute and convalescent COVID-19 samples took place in the United States, Italy and Spain. PBMCs, B-cell-depleted T cells, or T cells were the source of the cDNA or gDNA that made up the material.

Only in-frame clones appear in the TCRdb table, and some are missing; sequencing was by immunoSEQ multiplex PCR. The sample shows nearly 350,000 clones, about 93% of them seen only once. Losses at the gene ends were 3 bases for V and 4 bases for J; bases not matched to a gene: 2. CDR3 length equals 14 residues. CDR1 is GTSNPN, CDR2 SVGIG, per germline (reference sequence). The chain uses TRBV30 and TRBJ2-1, with 11 bases aligning to TRBD2. Sequencing was performed on peripheral blood. The clonotype comes from a woman between 18 and 29 years old who had recovered from COVID-19. The CDR3 loop is CAWRSSGGYNEQFF. The CDR3 bases are TGTGCCTGGAGGTCTAGCGGGGGGTACAATGAGCAGTTCTTC.